This is a list of T cell receptor beta chains from one sample in a study of coeliac disease. Produced via immunoSEQ multiplex PCR; TCRdb's table is partial and in-frame only. The sample carries about 3,000 clones, nearly 55% recorded once. What was sequenced was intraepithelial lymphocytes from the gut. The source of these receptors is a man in his fifties or sixties with active celiac disease. Each CDR3 is given with its conserved first and last residue. D genes are given only for firm matches. Not every row has a clone size; where given, it reads once, few, many or a size class.

length: 14; size: NA; V: TRBV12-5; J: TRBJ1-1; D: NA; CDR3: CASGLEGGKTEAFF; DNA: TGTGCTAGTGGTTTGGAGGGGGGGAAGACTGAAGCTTTCTTT
length: 17; size: NA; V: TRBV29-1; J: TRBJ2-3; D: TRBD2; CDR3: CSVLGLAGGRSTDTQYF; DNA: TGCAGCGTACTAGGACTAGCGGGGGGCCGGAGCACAGATACGCAGTATTTT
length: 16; size: few; V: TRBV7-9; J: TRBJ1-2; D: NA; CDR3: CASSFGPTGQTKGYTF; DNA: TGTGCCAGCAGCTTCGGACCGACAGGTCAAACTAAGGGCTACACCTTC
length: 15; size: NA; V: TRBV11-3; J: TRBJ2-4; D: NA; CDR3: CASRDYTAAKNIQYF; DNA: TGTGCCAGCAGAGACTACACCGCCGCCAAAAACATTCAGTACTTC
length: 13; size: few; V: TRBV19; J: TRBJ2-1; D: NA; CDR3: CASSIGYYNEQFF; DNA: TGTGCCAGTAGTATAGGTTACTACAATGAGCAGTTCTTC
length: 14; size: NA; V: TRBV5-1; J: TRBJ1-3; D: NA; CDR3: CASRGDFSGNTIYF; DNA: TGCGCCAGCAGGGGGGACTTCTCTGGAAACACCATATATTTT
length: 13; size: NA; V: TRBV5-6; J: TRBJ2-5; D: TRBD2; CDR3: CASSSSGPWTQYF; DNA: TGTGCCAGCAGCTCTAGCGGTCCATGGACCCAGTACTTC
length: 11; size: NA; V: TRBV27; J: TRBJ2-7; D: NA; CDR3: CASTWGHEQYF; DNA: TGTGCCAGCACTTGGGGCCACGAGCAGTACTTC
length: 14; size: few; V: TRBV5-8; J: TRBJ1-1; D: NA; CDR3: CASSFSAGNTEAFF; DNA: TGTGCCAGCAGCTTCTCCGCGGGGAACACTGAAGCTTTCTTT
length: 16; size: large; V: TRBV6-5; J: TRBJ2-1; D: NA; CDR3: CASSYFLGGSYNEQFF; DNA: TGTGCCAGCAGTTACTTTCTAGGGGGCTCCTACAATGAGCAGTTCTTC
length: 15; size: NA; V: TRBV5-1; J: TRBJ2-3; D: TRBD1; CDR3: CASSFDRVPTDTQYF; DNA: TGCGCCAGCAGCTTTGACAGGGTCCCCACAGATACGCAGTATTTT
length: 13; size: NA; V: TRBV19; J: TRBJ1-1; D: NA; CDR3: CASSIGQGRAAFF; DNA: TGTGCCAGTAGTATTGGGCAAGGCCGAGCAGCTTTCTTT
length: 16; size: NA; V: TRBV19; J: TRBJ2-7; D: NA; CDR3: CASSLRSSGLLVEQYF; DNA: TGTGCCAGTAGTCTCCGGAGTAGCGGACTACTAGTCGAGCAGTACTTC
length: 13; size: medium-sized; V: TRBV5-1; J: TRBJ1-1; D: TRBD1; CDR3: CASSTDRGTEAFF; DNA: TGCGCCAGCAGCACCGACAGGGGCACTGAAGCTTTCTTT
length: 12; size: NA; V: TRBV2; J: TRBJ1-2; D: NA; CDR3: CASSQDNYGYTF; DNA: TGTGCCAGCAGCCAGGATAACTATGGCTACACCTTC
length: 15; size: NA; V: TRBV19; J: TRBJ1-5; D: NA; CDR3: CASTSRGYSNQPQHF; DNA: TGTGCCAGTACTTCCAGGGGCTATAGCAATCAGCCCCAGCATTTT
length: 14; size: NA; V: TRBV7-9; J: TRBJ2-2; D: NA; CDR3: CASSLALNTGELFF; DNA: TGTGCCAGCAGCTTGGCCCTGAACACCGGGGAGCTGTTTTTT
length: 16; size: once; V: TRBV5-1; J: TRBJ2-2; D: TRBD2; CDR3: CASSLELAGVTGELFF; DNA: TGCGCCAGCAGCTTGGAACTAGCGGGAGTCACCGGGGAGCTGTTTTTT
length: 15; size: once; V: TRBV7-2; J: TRBJ2-7; D: TRBD2; CDR3: CASSLGSGGQYEQYF; DNA: TGTGCCAGCAGCTTAGGGAGCGGGGGGCAGTACGAGCAGTACTTC
length: 13; size: few; V: TRBV6-1; J: TRBJ1-5; D: NA; CDR3: CASRRGANQPQHF; DNA: TGTGCCAGCAGACGGGGGGCTAATCAGCCCCAGCATTTT
length: 15; size: NA; V: TRBV6-5; J: TRBJ2-2; D: TRBD1; CDR3: CASSTRGSNTGELFF; DNA: TGTGCCAGCAGTACCAGGGGGAGTAACACCGGGGAGCTGTTTTTT
length: 13; size: NA; V: TRBV4-1; J: TRBJ1-1; D: NA; CDR3: CASSLRGATEAFF; DNA: TGCGCCAGCAGCCTACGTGGGGCGACTGAAGCTTTCTTT
length: 12; size: once; V: TRBV2; J: TRBJ2-5; D: NA; CDR3: CASRRGGETQYF; DNA: TGTGCCAGTAGAAGGGGGGGAGAGACCCAGTACTTC
length: 14; size: few; V: TRBV2; J: TRBJ2-3; D: NA; CDR3: CASWHILSTDTQYF; DNA: TGTGCCAGCTGGCACATCTTGAGCACAGATACGCAGTATTTT
length: 12; size: few; V: TRBV5-6; J: TRBJ2-7; D: NA; CDR3: CASSFRRSEQYF; DNA: TGTGCCAGCAGCTTCCGGCGGAGCGAGCAGTACTTC
length: 16; size: large; V: TRBV9; J: TRBJ2-1; D: TRBD2; CDR3: CASSVGGGGVYNEQFF; DNA: TGTGCCAGCAGCGTAGGGGGCGGGGGGGTCTACAATGAGCAGTTCTTC
length: 15; size: once; V: TRBV4-2; J: TRBJ2-3; D: TRBD2; CDR3: CASSQDGGGADTQYF; DNA: TGTGCCAGCAGCCAAGACGGCGGGGGGGCAGATACGCAGTATTTT
length: 15; size: NA; V: TRBV11-1; J: TRBJ2-2; D: TRBD1; CDR3: CASSLDPQGSGELFF; DNA: TGTGCCAGCAGCTTAGATCCACAGGGGTCGGGGGAGCTGTTTTTT
length: 13; size: NA; V: TRBV19; J: TRBJ2-3; D: TRBD2; CDR3: CASSSGSTDTQYF; DNA: TGTGCCAGTTCTAGCGGGAGCACAGATACGCAGTATTTT
length: 14; size: NA; V: TRBV9; J: TRBJ2-7; D: TRBD1; CDR3: CASSVGQGAGEQYF; DNA: TGTGCCAGCAGCGTAGGACAGGGGGCGGGCGAGCAGTACTTC
length: 12; size: NA; V: TRBV9; J: TRBJ1-4; D: TRBD1; CDR3: CASSAGDREVFF; DNA: TGTGCCAGCAGCGCGGGGGACAGGGAGGTGTTTTTT
length: 12; size: NA; V: TRBV30; J: TRBJ2-2; D: TRBD1; CDR3: CAWADRRWELFF; DNA: TGTGCCTGGGCGGACAGGCGTTGGGAGCTGTTTTTT
length: 16; size: NA; V: TRBV5-4; J: TRBJ2-3; D: TRBD2; CDR3: CASSSPGTSGTDTQYF; DNA: TGTGCCAGCAGCTCCCCCGGGACTAGCGGCACAGATACGCAGTATTTT
length: 14; size: NA; V: TRBV5-5; J: TRBJ2-7; D: TRBD1; CDR3: CASSLEQGPYEQYF; DNA: TGTGCCAGCAGCTTGGAACAGGGGCCCTACGAGCAGTACTTC
length: 12; size: NA; V: TRBV12-5; J: TRBJ2-3; D: TRBD2; CDR3: CASGLGGGTQYF; DNA: TGTGCTAGTGGTTTGGGGGGGGGTACGCAGTATTTT
length: 15; size: NA; V: TRBV5-4; J: TRBJ1-2; D: TRBD1; CDR3: CASSPWTGFNYGYTF; DNA: TGTGCCAGCAGCCCCTGGACAGGCTTCAACTATGGCTACACCTTC
length: 14; size: NA; V: TRBV5-1; J: TRBJ2-7; D: NA; CDR3: CASSLYTPPCEQYF; DNA: TGCGCCAGCAGCTTATACACCCCTCCTTGCGAGCAGTACTTC
length: 14; size: NA; V: TRBV30; J: TRBJ2-1; D: TRBD2; CDR3: CAWYGLDSYNEQFF; DNA: TGTGCCTGGTATGGACTAGACTCCTACAATGAGCAGTTCTTC
length: 19; size: few; V: TRBV27; J: TRBJ2-3; D: TRBD2; CDR3: CASSLTPETSGIPTDTQYF; DNA: TGTGCCAGCAGTTTGACCCCCGAAACTAGCGGGATCCCCACAGATACGCAGTATTTT
length: 16; size: few; V: TRBV19; J: TRBJ2-1; D: TRBD2; CDR3: CASSIGPAGAYNEQFF; DNA: TGTGCCAGTAGTATAGGACCGGCGGGAGCCTACAATGAGCAGTTCTTC
length: 13; size: few; V: TRBV6-1; J: TRBJ1-2; D: NA; CDR3: CASSEAETYGYTF; DNA: TGTGCCAGCAGTGAGGCGGAAACCTATGGCTACACCTTC
length: 14; size: NA; V: TRBV15; J: TRBJ2-2; D: NA; CDR3: CATSREGRTGELFF; DNA: TGTGCCACCAGCAGAGAGGGGCGGACCGGGGAGCTGTTTTTT
length: 16; size: few; V: TRBV4-1; J: TRBJ1-1; D: TRBD1; CDR3: CASSRNRGPMNTEAFF; DNA: TGCGCCAGCAGCCGGAACAGGGGACCGATGAACACTGAAGCTTTCTTT
length: 19; size: few; V: TRBV19; J: TRBJ2-2; D: TRBD2; CDR3: CASSPGTSGGEPNTGELFF; DNA: TGTGCCAGTAGTCCAGGTACTAGCGGGGGGGAACCGAACACCGGGGAGCTGTTTTTT